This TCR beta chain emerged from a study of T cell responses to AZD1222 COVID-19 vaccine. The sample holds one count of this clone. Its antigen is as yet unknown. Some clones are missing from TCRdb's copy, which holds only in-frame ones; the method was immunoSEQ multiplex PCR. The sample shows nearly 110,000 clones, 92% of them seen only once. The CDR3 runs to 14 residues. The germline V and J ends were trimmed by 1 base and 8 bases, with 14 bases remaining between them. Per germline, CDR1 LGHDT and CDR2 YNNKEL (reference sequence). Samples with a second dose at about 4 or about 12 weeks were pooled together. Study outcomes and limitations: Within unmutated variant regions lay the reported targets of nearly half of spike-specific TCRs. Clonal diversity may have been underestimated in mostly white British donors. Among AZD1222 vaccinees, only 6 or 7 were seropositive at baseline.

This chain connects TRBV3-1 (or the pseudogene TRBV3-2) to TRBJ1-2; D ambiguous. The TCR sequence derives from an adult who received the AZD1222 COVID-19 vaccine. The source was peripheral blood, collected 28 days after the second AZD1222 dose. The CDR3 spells CASSQGYGSLGYTF. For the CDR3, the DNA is TGTGCCAGCAGCCAAGGGTACGGAAGCTTAGGCTACACCTTC.